This TCR beta chain was recorded in a study of early T cells in non-severe SARS-CoV-2 infection. Tagging with unique molecular identifiers was applied to individual cDNA molecules. Each CDR3 protein is one row after TCRdb ran MiXCR on the 5' RACE reads. The table records approximately 42,000 distinct CDR3 sequences, 5.5% to 7.5% of them present only once. Worth noting for this clonotype: A much larger clone differs by one base, so this may be a read error.

CDR1 is SGHNT and CDR2 is YYREEE in the germline V gene (reference sequence). The CDR3 is made up of 16 amino acids. The V call is TRBV5-4, the J call TRBJ2-3, with D possibly matching TRBD2 (6 bases). The TCR sequence derives from an adult who was a healthcare worker with PCR-confirmed SARS-CoV-2 infection or an uninfected control (not recorded which). The sequencing sample was made of whole blood. The CDR3 loop reads CVSSLGGAITTDTQYF. The CDR3 nucleotides read TGTGTCAGCAGCCTAGGCGGGGCGATAACCACAGATACGCAGTATTTT.